This T cell receptor (beta chain) was recovered during a study of T cell changes during pregnancy in multiple sclerosis. Here immunoSEQ multiplex PCR was the method, and the copy in TCRdb shows in-frame clones only, minus some. The sample carries fewer than 65,000 clones, about nine tenths recorded once. The TCR sequence derives from a female donor in good health, enrolled as a control in a pregnancy study. Sequencing was performed on peripheral blood, taken in the third trimester of pregnancy.

The CDR3 DNA reads TGTGCCAGCAGTTACTCGGACAGGGGGCTGGGCGAGCAGTACTTC. The encoded protein is CASSYSDRGLGEQYF. The chain is built from TRBV6-6 and TRBJ2-7; 11 bases line up with TRBD1. The germline gives CDR1 MNHNY, CDR2 SVGAGI (reference sequence). The CDR3 runs to 15 residues. Trimming removed 0 bases from V and 6 bases from J; junction bases left unmatched: 4.